Following are 21 T cell receptor beta chains from one sample sequenced in a study of blood T cell repertoires in COVID-19. Sequenced by immunoSEQ multiplex PCR; TCRdb stores in-frame clones only, minus some. The sample includes under 300,000 clones, approximately 90% seen only once; the top ten take roughly 2%. Specimen: PBMCs or T cells enriched from blood (not recorded which). The receptor source for this set is a woman aged 40 to 50 with acute COVID-19.

The sample holds one count of this clone. The chain recombines TRBV4-1 with TRBJ2-3; D uncertain. CDR3 length: 16 amino acids. Germline CDR1 reads MGHRA; CDR2 reads YSYEKL. The V end lost 1 base, the J end lost 5 bases, and 16 bases lay between the germline ends. CDR3 coding DNA: TGCGCCAGCAGCCAAGGCCGACAAAGTTCACAAGATACGCAGTATTTT. This encodes CASSQGRQSSQDTQYF.

The rearrangement uses TRBV5-4 and TRBJ2-5; perhaps TRBD1 as D (5 bases). Trimming cost V 1 base and J 5 bases, with 15 bases left between them. CDR3 length equals 15 residues. Germline V gene sequence: CDR1 SGHNT, CDR2 YYREEE (reference sequence). The CDR3 nucleotides read TGTGCCAGCAGCTTGCGCCCCACGCCAGGGGAGACCCAGTACTTC. Protein sequence: CASSLRPTPGETQYF. The entire variable domain, with the rest obtained from reference TRBV5-4 and TRBJ2-5, is as follows: ETGVTQSPTHLIKTRGQQVTLRCSSQSGHNTVSWYQQALGQGPQFIFQYYREEENGRGNFPPRFSGLQFPNYSSELNVNALELDDSALYLCASSLRPTPGETQYFGPGTRLLVL.

The chain carries TRBV11-1 and TRBJ1-6; D is unclear. Between the trimmed V and J ends, which lost 1 base and 10 bases, there was a span of 8 bases. The CDR3 has 13 residues. Germline values: CDR1 SGHAT, CDR2 FQDESV (reference sequence). CDR3 in DNA: TGTGCCAGCAGCTTAGAAAGTCGGTCACCCCTCCACTTT. Encoded protein: CASSLESRSPLHF. Full variable domain (rest looked up from reference TRBV11-1 and TRBJ1-6): EAEVAQSPRYKITEKSQAVAFWCDPISGHATLYWYRQILGQGPELLVQFQDESVVDDSQLPKDRFSAERLKGVDSTLKIQPAELGDSAMYLCASSLESRSPLHFGNGTRLTVT.

The chain combines TRBV29-1 with TRBJ2-1, with 7 bases matching TRBD1. Germline lookup yields CDR1 SQVTM and CDR2 ANQGSEA. Germline trimming cut 6 bases from V and 6 bases from J; bases unmatched to any gene: 11. This CDR3 has 14 amino acids. CDR3 bases: TGCAGCGTGGCAGGGGGTCTGAGGGGCAATGAGCAGTTCTTC. Protein product: CSVAGGLRGNEQFF.

The chain is built from TRBV6-5 and TRBJ2-7, with 7 bases that match TRBD1. The ends lost 9 bases at V and 7 bases at J; junction bases unmatched: 9. CDR1 and CDR2 (germline): MNHEY, SVGAGI. This CDR3 is built from 12 residues. The CDR3 nucleotides read TGTGCCAGAACACAGGGGAACCAAGAGCAGTACTTC. Translation gives CARTQGNQEQYF.

This sequence joins TRBV11-2 and TRBJ1-2; TRBD1 might be the D (5 bases). This CDR3 is built from 12 residues. Germline V gives CDR1 SGHAT, CDR2 FQNNGV. V was clipped by 5 bases and J by 5 bases, with 9 bases between them. Here the CDR3 reads CASSQDMYGYTF. The CDR3 DNA follows: TGTGCCAGCAGCCAGGACATGTATGGCTACACCTTC.

This chain connects TRBV11-2 to TRBJ1-1, with TRBD1 matching over 8 bases. The ends lost 5 bases at V and 7 bases at J; junction bases unmatched: 15. The germline gives CDR1 SGHAT, CDR2 FQNNGV. CDR3 length equals 16 residues. The CDR3 spells CASSHGGRGRFVEAFF. Written as DNA, the CDR3 is TGTGCCAGCAGCCACGGTGGCAGGGGGCGCTTCGTTGAAGCTTTCTTT.

This clone was detected a few times. This rearrangement joins TRBV5-6 to TRBJ2-6; 11 nucleotides line up with TRBD2. V lost 0 bases to trimming and J lost 0 bases; unmatched junction nucleotides: 5. The V gene's germline CDR1 is SGHDT and CDR2 YYEEEE. The CDR3 sequence is 19 residues long. CDR3: CASSLGGLAERSGANVLTF. CDR3 sequence (DNA): TGTGCCAGCAGCTTGGGGGGACTAGCGGAGCGCTCTGGGGCCAACGTCCTGACTTTC.

The J gene is TRBJ2-5, the V gene TRBV7-3; 10 bases are a match to TRBD2. CDR1 is SGHTA, CDR2 FQGTGA, per germline. The CDR3 runs 15 residues. With V trimmed by 5 bases and J by 2 bases, 5 bases remained unmatched. Here the CDR3 DNA reads TGTGCCAGCAGCCTTAGCGGGAGGAAGCAAGAGACCCAGTACTTC. Protein sequence: CASSLSGRKQETQYF. The full variable domain, completed using reference TRBV7-3 and TRBJ2-5, is GAGVSQTPSNKVTEKGKYVELRCDPISGHTALYWYRQSLGQGPEFLIYFQGTGAADDSGLPNDRFFAVRPEGSVSTLKIQRTERGDSAVYLCASSLSGRKQETQYFGPGTRLLVL.

This chain links TRBV5-6 with TRBJ1-3; D perhaps matches TRBD1 (5 bases). The CDR3 covers 15 residues. V was clipped by 4 bases and J by 1 base, with 12 bases between them. Germline CDR1 SGHDT, CDR2 YYEEEE. Written as DNA, the CDR3 is TGTGCCAGCAGCATGACAGCAAAATCTGGAAACACCATATATTTT. Amino acid sequence: CASSMTAKSGNTIYF.

The sample holds one count of this clone. The gene calls are TRBV27 and TRBJ2-2, with D maybe TRBD1 (6 bases). The ends were cut back, 4 bases at V and 2 bases at J, with 11 bases in the middle. The CDR3 totals 15 residues. The germline V gene has CDR1 MNHEY and CDR2 SMNVEV (reference sequence). CDR3 amino acids: CASSSWDTNTGELFF. The CDR3 DNA sequence: TGTGCCAGCAGTTCTTGGGACACAAACACCGGGGAGCTGTTTTTT.

V is TRBV2 and J is TRBJ1-5; D not resolved. Germline V gene sequence: CDR1 SNHLY, CDR2 FYNNEI. The V end lost 5 bases, the J end lost 0 bases, and 8 bases lay between the germline ends. The CDR3 loop spans 14 amino acids. The CDR3 region is CASSRHFSNQPQHF. CDR3 nucleotide sequence: TGTGCCAGCAGTCGACACTTTAGCAATCAGCCCCAGCATTTT.

This chain uses TRBV19 with TRBJ2-7, with TRBD1 matching 9 bases. Germline V gives CDR1 LNHDA, CDR2 SQIVND (reference sequence). The CDR3 runs 14 residues. V lost 8 bases and J lost 4; bases outside the gene matches: 9. The CDR3 loop is CASSFGTGSYEQYF. CDR3 DNA: TGTGCCAGTTCATTCGGGACAGGGTCATACGAGCAGTACTTC. Based on the CDR3 plus reference TRBV19 and TRBJ2-7, the full variable domain is DGGITQSPKYLFRKEGQNVTLSCEQNLNHDAMYWYRQDPGQGLRLIYYSQIVNDFQKGDIAEGYSVSREKKESFPLTVTSAQKNPTAFYLCASSFGTGSYEQYFGPGTRLTVT.

The chain uses TRBV7-2 and TRBJ1-1, with 7 bases aligning to TRBD1. The CDR3 runs to 14 residues. Germline-derived CDR1 and CDR2 are SGHTA and FQGNSA. V shed 6 bases and J 3 bases; nucleotides not matched to a gene: 7. As DNA, the CDR3 is TGTGCCAGCAGTACAGGGGCAGGGGACACTGAAGCTTTCTTT. Translating it yields CASSTGAGDTEAFF.

The sample holds one count of this clone. The chain employs TRBV4-3 and TRBJ1-2; TRBD1 is a possible D gene (5 bases). The CDR3 spans 15 residues. Germline values: CDR1 LGHNA, CDR2 YSLEER. Trimming took 2 bases from V and 5 from J, leaving 15 bases between them. CDR3 amino acids: CASSQTGTFYYGYTF. CDR3 in DNA: TGCGCCAGCAGCCAAACCGGGACTTTTTATTATGGCTACACCTTC.

The chain carries TRBV9 and TRBJ2-1; 15 bases agree with TRBD2. This CDR3 region has 20 residues. Trimming took 3 bases from V and 2 from J; bases not matched to a gene: 12. The germline V gene encodes CDR1 SGDLS and CDR2 YYNGEE. The CDR3 loop is CASSARRTSGRAGAYNEQFF. The CDR3 region has the DNA TGTGCCAGCAGCGCCCGTCGGACTAGCGGGAGGGCCGGGGCCTACAATGAGCAGTTCTTC.

The rearrangement links TRBV7-2 to TRBJ1-2; 8 bases line up with TRBD1. J gave up 8 bases and V 1 base, and 3 bases lay outside the gene matches. The CDR3 spans 13 residues. Germline CDR1 is SGHTA and CDR2 is FQGNSA. CDR3 sequence: CASSLDRTGGYTF. DNA of the CDR3: TGTGCCAGCAGCTTAGATCGGACAGGGGGCTACACCTTC.

The DNA of the CDR3 is TGTGCCAGCAGCCTTGCGGGCCGGGCAGATACGCAGTATTTT. Protein: CASSLAGRADTQYF. The chain links TRBV3-1 (or the pseudogene TRBV3-2) to TRBJ2-3, with D possibly TRBD2 on 5 matching bases. The CDR3 is made up of 14 amino acids. Germline V gene data show CDR1 as LGHDT and CDR2 as YNNKEL (reference sequence). V was clipped by 4 bases and J by 4 bases, with 12 bases between them.

This chain connects TRBV4-1 to TRBJ1-2; 7 positions agree with TRBD1. After removal of 4 bases from V and 3 bases from J, the junction contained 5 bases not matched to a gene. This CDR3 spans 14 amino acids. The V gene's germline CDR1 is MGHRA and CDR2 YSYEKL. CDR3 in amino acids: CASSPQDRDYGYTF. The CDR3 nucleotides read TGCGCCAGCAGCCCACAAGACAGGGACTATGGCTACACCTTC.

This chain links TRBV5-4 with TRBJ2-5; 10 positions match TRBD1. Germline V lookup: CDR1 SGHNT, CDR2 YYREEE (reference sequence). V lost 3 bases and J lost 5; bases outside the gene matches: 1. The CDR3 length is 13 residues. The CDR3 loop reads CASSWDRGETQYF. CDR3 in DNA: TGTGCCAGCAGCTGGGACAGGGGTGAGACCCAGTACTTC.

V usage is TRBV9 and J usage is TRBJ1-3, with D maybe TRBD1 (6 bases). V was cut by 4 bases and J by 6 bases, with 14 bases left in between. The CDR3 extends over 14 amino acids. Germline CDR1 is SGDLS and CDR2 is YYNGEE. The CDR3 DNA follows: TGTGCCAGCAGCTCCCACAGGGCTCTAAACACCATATATTTT. Translated: CASSSHRALNTIYF.